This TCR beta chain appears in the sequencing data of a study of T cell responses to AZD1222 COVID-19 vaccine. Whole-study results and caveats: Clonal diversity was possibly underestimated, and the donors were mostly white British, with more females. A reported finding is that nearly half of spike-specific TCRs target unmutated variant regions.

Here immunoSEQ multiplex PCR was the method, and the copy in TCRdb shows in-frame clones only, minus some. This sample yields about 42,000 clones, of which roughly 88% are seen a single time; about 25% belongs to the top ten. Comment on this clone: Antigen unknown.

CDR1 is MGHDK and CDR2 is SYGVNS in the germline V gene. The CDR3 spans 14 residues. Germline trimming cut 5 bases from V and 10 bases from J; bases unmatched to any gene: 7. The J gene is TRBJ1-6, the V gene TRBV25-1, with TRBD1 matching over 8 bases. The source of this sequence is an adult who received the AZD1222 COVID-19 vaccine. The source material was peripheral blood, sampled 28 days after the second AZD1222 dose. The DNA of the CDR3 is TGTGCCAGCAGTCTAGACAGGGGCGGCTCACCCCTCCACTTT. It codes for CASSLDRGGSPLHF.